This T cell receptor (beta chain) was captured in a study of T cells in Graves' hyperthyroidism and ophthalmopathy. Points from the study as a whole: The model predicted ophthalmopathy a median roughly 6.5 months before onset. Blood shared most expanded thyroid clonotypes above 0.001.

Researchers took RNA transcripts and amplified the TCR beta CDR3 regions from them. TCR CDR3 regions were first amplified by RT-PCR with HTBI primers. TCRdb ran MiXCR on the multiplex PCR reads and lists one entry per CDR3 protein. The data show 640,000 or so distinct CDR3 sequences, about 15% seen once. This clonotype has a count of ten or more. The antigen is not known. Between the trimmed V and J ends, which lost 1 base and 1 base, there was a span of 5 bases. Germline V gene sequence: CDR1 MGHRA, CDR2 YSYEKL. The CDR3 runs 14 residues. The chain recombines TRBV4-1 with TRBJ1-5; D not certain. The receptor comes from a woman aged 35 to 49 with Graves' ophthalmopathy. The sample was blood. CDR3 coding DNA: TGCGCCAGCAGCCAAGTGGGAAGCAATCAGCCCCAGCATTTT. This gives the protein CASSQVGSNQPQHF.